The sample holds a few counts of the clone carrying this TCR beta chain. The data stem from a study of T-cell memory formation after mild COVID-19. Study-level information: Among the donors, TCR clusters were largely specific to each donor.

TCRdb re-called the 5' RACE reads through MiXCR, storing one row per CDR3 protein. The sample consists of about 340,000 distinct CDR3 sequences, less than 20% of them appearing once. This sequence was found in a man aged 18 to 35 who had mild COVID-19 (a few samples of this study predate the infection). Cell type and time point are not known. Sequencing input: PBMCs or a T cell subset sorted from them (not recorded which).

DNA for the CDR3: TGTGCCAGCAGCATAAAGTTGGGACAGCCAAACACCGGGGAGCTGTTTTTT. Its protein is CASSIKLGQPNTGELFF. The chain carries TRBV7-9 and TRBJ2-2; 7 bases fit TRBD1. Germline V lookup: CDR1 SEHNR, CDR2 FQNEAQ (reference sequence). This CDR3 region has 17 residues. V trimming: 5 bases; J trimming: 2 bases; junction bases outside the gene matches: 11.